A single sample gave rise to the 20 T cell receptor beta chains below, sequenced in a study of OX40 agonist ivuxolimab in advanced cancers. Sequencing used immunoSEQ multiplex PCR; TCRdb keeps in-frame clones, though not all of them. This sample has 70,000 to 95,000 clones; 90% to 95% occur once, and the top ten carry roughly 22%. This sample comprised CD4+ or CD8+ T cells sorted from blood, obtained in a trial of the OX40 agonist ivuxolimab. These receptors originate from an adult with an advanced solid tumor such as melanoma, head and neck, liver or kidney cancer.

Regarding this clone: One end of the junction fails to match germline, which may point to a read error. The chain joins TRBV12-5 to TRBJ1-1; D unresolved. Germline V CDR1 and CDR2: LGHNT, FRNRAP. CDR3 length: 12 amino acids. CDR3 loop: CASGSGNPEAFF. DNA for the CDR3: TGTGCTAGTGGTTCGGGGAACCCTGAAGCTTTCTTT.

V gene TRBV27 combines with J gene TRBJ1-4; 7 bases line up with TRBD1. CDR1 MNHEY and CDR2 SMNVEV come from the germline V gene (reference sequence). The CDR3 length is 14 residues. With 5 bases clipped from V and 7 bases from J, the junction kept 7 bases outside the gene matches. The DNA of the CDR3 is TGTGCCAGCAGTCTGACAGGGAGAAGTGAAAAACTGTTTTTT. Protein sequence: CASSLTGRSEKLFF. Based on the CDR3 plus reference TRBV27 and TRBJ1-4, the full variable domain is EAQVTQNPRYLITVTGKKLTVTCSQNMNHEYMSWYRQDPGLGLRQIYYSMNVEVTDKGDVPEGYKVSRKEKRNFPLILESPSPNQTSLYFCASSLTGRSEKLFFGSGTQLSVL.

This chain uses TRBV6-5 with TRBJ1-2; D remains unclear. Germline V gives CDR1 MNHEY, CDR2 SVGAGI. The CDR3 contains 13 residues. Trimming removed 1 base from V and 3 bases from J, with 6 bases in between. CDR3 residues: CASSYWSDYGYTF. CDR3 nucleotides: TGTGCCAGCAGTTACTGGTCGGACTATGGCTACACCTTC.

J is TRBJ1-3 and V is TRBV18; D possibly corresponds to TRBD1 (6 bases). The CDR3 is 15 residues long. With 0 bases removed from V and 8 bases from J, the gap between germline ends came to 14 bases. Looked up from germline, CDR1 is KGHSH and CDR2 is LQKENI. The CDR3 sequence: CASSPPWGAQHTIYF. CDR3 sequence (DNA): TGTGCCAGCTCACCACCGTGGGGGGCTCAACACACCATATATTTT.

The chain combines TRBV7-9 with TRBJ1-1; D gene unclear. V was clipped by 0 bases and J by 3 bases, with 11 bases between them. The CDR3 covers 15 residues. In germline, CDR1 is SEHNR, CDR2 FQNEAQ (reference sequence). CDR3 region: CASSLAKWAHTEAFF. CDR3 sequence (DNA): TGTGCCAGCAGCTTAGCTAAATGGGCCCACACTGAAGCTTTCTTT.

The V call is TRBV19, the J call TRBJ1-2; D remains ambiguous. Trimming left V 5 bases short and J 3 bases short, with 16 bases between. CDR1 is LNHDA, CDR2 SQIVND, per germline (reference sequence). There are 15 residues in the CDR3. CDR3 nucleotide sequence: TGTGCCAGTAGTGCCCCCGGAAGAGTCGACTATGGCTACACCTTC. It encodes CASSAPGRVDYGYTF.

The V gene is TRBV5-1, the J gene TRBJ1-1; 9 nucleotides align to TRBD1. The germline V gene encodes CDR1 SGHRS and CDR2 YFSETQ. V shed 4 bases, J shed 3 bases, and the junction held 1 base outside the gene matches. CDR3 size: 13 residues. This CDR3 is CASSRTGDTEAFF. CDR3 sequence (DNA): TGCGCCAGCAGCCGGACAGGGGACACTGAAGCTTTCTTT.

J is TRBJ2-7 and V is TRBV12-1; the table's D call, TRBD2, has no DNA check behind it. TRBV12-1 is marked as a pseudogene. The CDR3 extends over 16 amino acids. This CDR3 is CASSPSGQEFSYEQYF. The CDR3, as DNA: TGTGCCAGCAGCCCGAGCGGGCAGGAGTTCTCCTACGAGCAGTACTTC.

The rearrangement joins TRBV7-9 to TRBJ2-7; D tentatively reads TRBD1 or TRBD2 (5 bases each). CDR3 length: 14 amino acids. Germline CDR1 is SEHNR and CDR2 is FQNEAQ (reference sequence). Between the trimmed V and J ends, which lost 3 bases and 2 bases, there was a span of 11 bases. CDR3 DNA: TGTGCCAGCAGCTTGGAACTAGGGGCCTACGAGCAGTACTTC. Encoded protein: CASSLELGAYEQYF.

This chain connects TRBV6-5 to TRBJ1-1; D is possibly TRBD1 (6 bases). Germline V gene sequence: CDR1 MNHEY, CDR2 SVGAGI. CDR3 length: 13 residues. V was cut by 5 bases and J by 1 base, with 8 bases left in between. CDR3 residues: CASSQGSNTEAFF. Written as DNA, the CDR3 is TGTGCCAGCAGTCAGGGGTCGAACACTGAAGCTTTCTTT.

The rearrangement links TRBV28 to TRBJ2-1, with 12 bases aligning to TRBD2. V gave up 6 bases and J gave up 3 bases; unmatched junction bases: 0. CDR1 is MDHEN and CDR2 is SYDVKM in the germline V gene. The CDR3 has 14 residues. The CDR3 loop reads CASRLAGGYNEQFF. The CDR3 nucleotides are TGTGCCAGCAGACTAGCGGGAGGCTACAATGAGCAGTTCTTC.

V usage is TRBV27 and J usage is TRBJ1-5; D unclear. This CDR3 spans 15 amino acids. Germline V gene sequence: CDR1 MNHEY, CDR2 SMNVEV (reference sequence). Trimming took 8 bases from V and 5 from J, leaving 19 bases between them. The CDR3 nucleotides are TGTGCCAGCTCCCGGGCGGGGATAGCGGATCAGCCCCAGCATTTT. It codes for CASSRAGIADQPQHF.

The chain combines TRBV2 with TRBJ1-2; 8 bases map to TRBD1. Germline V gives CDR1 SNHLY, CDR2 FYNNEI. CDR3 size: 15 residues. V lost 5 bases, J lost 4 bases, and 9 bases stayed unmatched. Here the CDR3 DNA reads TGTGCCAGCAGTCCATCGACAGGGGTGGCCTATGGCTACACCTTC. Its protein is CASSPSTGVAYGYTF.

This chain links TRBV7-9 with TRBJ2-5; 8 nucleotides agree with TRBD1. This CDR3 is 15 amino acids long. CDR1 and CDR2 from the germline V gene are SEHNR and FQNEAQ (reference sequence). Trimming took 5 bases from V and 4 from J; bases not matched to a gene: 9. CDR3 in DNA: TGTGCCAGCAGCCCAGGGGGCTGGGGTGGAGAGACCCAGTACTTC. Amino acid sequence: CASSPGGWGGETQYF.

The J gene is TRBJ2-1, the V gene TRBV7-8, with 7 bases that match TRBD2. CDR3 size: 14 residues. Trimming cost V 2 bases and J 3 bases; bases outside gene matches: 1. Germline V gene sequence: CDR1 SGHVS, CDR2 FQNEAQ. The CDR3 bases are TGTGCCAGCAGCTTACTAGCGGTCTACAATGAGCAGTTCTTC. It yields the protein CASSLLAVYNEQFF.

The V gene is TRBV27, the J gene TRBJ1-2, with no clear D. In germline, CDR1 is MNHEY, CDR2 SMNVEV (reference sequence). V lost 5 bases, J lost 6 bases, and 16 bases lay in between. The CDR3 runs to 14 residues. CDR3 sequence reads: CASSAIRGFDGYTF. The CDR3 coding sequence is TGTGCCAGCAGTGCGATTCGTGGGTTCGATGGCTACACCTTC.

The chain is built from TRBV28 and TRBJ1-1; 7 positions agree with TRBD1. This CDR3 is 15 amino acids long. V was pared by 4 bases and J by 5 bases, with 10 bases of the junction left unmatched. The germline V gene has CDR1 MDHEN and CDR2 SYDVKM. CDR3 region: CASSWDSSGWTEAFF. Here the CDR3 DNA reads TGTGCCAGCAGTTGGGACAGCTCTGGATGGACTGAAGCTTTCTTT. Full variable domain (outside the CDR3, taken from reference TRBV28 and TRBJ1-1): DVKVTQSSRYLVKRTGEKVFLECVQDMDHENMFWYRQDPGLGLRLIYFSYDVKMKEKGDIPEGYSVSREKKERFSLILESASTNQTSMYLCASSWDSSGWTEAFFGQGTRLTVV.

The chain joins TRBV27 to TRBJ1-2, with D perhaps matching TRBD1 (5 bases). There are 20 residues in the CDR3. Germline CDR1 MNHEY, CDR2 SMNVEV (reference sequence). Trimming took off 1 base at V and 6 bases at J, with 30 bases between the two ends. Written as DNA, the CDR3 is TGTGCCAGCAGTTTATTTCCTGGGGGTATCGGCCCAGGACGGTCGGATGGCTACACCTTC. It is translated as CASSLFPGGIGPGRSDGYTF.

J is TRBJ2-7 and V is TRBV19, with D possibly TRBD2 on 5 matching bases. V was pared by 6 bases and J by 3 bases, with 15 bases between. Germline V gives CDR1 LNHDA, CDR2 SQIVND (reference sequence). The CDR3 is made up of 14 amino acids. As DNA, the CDR3 is TGTGCCAGTAGGACGGTGGACTCCCACTACGAGCAGTACTTC. It codes for CASRTVDSHYEQYF.

This chain joins TRBV27 and TRBJ1-6; the match to TRBD1 covers 9 bases. The CDR3 is made up of 15 amino acids. V lost 4 bases to trimming and J lost 6 bases; unmatched junction nucleotides: 4. CDR1 and CDR2 (germline): MNHEY, SMNVEV (reference sequence). CDR3 loop: CASSSRQGGNSPLHF. The CDR3 DNA reads as TGTGCCAGCAGTTCCCGACAGGGGGGTAATTCACCCCTCCACTTT.